These 18 T cell receptor beta chains were all obtained from the same sample, sequenced in a study of PD-1 blockade in mismatch repair-deficient tumors. The table came from immunoSEQ multiplex PCR; TCRdb's copy has only in-frame clones and leaves some out. The sample contains about 130,000 clones, 88% of which appear only once. Sequencing used peripheral blood, obtained approximately 72 weeks after starting pembrolizumab. Source of these receptors: an adult with mismatch repair-deficient cancer.

The chain recombines TRBV4-3 with TRBJ1-4; 8 positions match TRBD1. The germline V gene has CDR1 LGHNA and CDR2 YSLEER. The CDR3 loop spans 15 amino acids. The V and J ends lost 2 bases and 8 bases, in that order; junction bases with no gene match: 7. The CDR3 loop reads CASSQPDRGGEKLFF. The CDR3 DNA reads as TGCGCCAGCAGCCAACCAGACAGGGGAGGAGAAAAACTGTTTTTT.

The chain is built from TRBV4-3 and TRBJ1-2, with D perhaps matching TRBD1 (5 bases). The V end was cut by 0 bases, the J end by 3 bases, with 11 bases between. The CDR3 is 15 residues long. The germline CDR1 and CDR2 sequences are LGHNA and YSLEER. CDR3 sequence: CASSQDWGDDYGYTF. In DNA, the CDR3 is TGCGCCAGCAGCCAAGATTGGGGGGACGACTATGGCTACACCTTC.

The J gene is TRBJ2-7, the V gene TRBV4-3, with 9 bases lining up with TRBD2. V trimming: 1 base; J trimming: 5 bases; junction bases outside the gene matches: 3. Germline V gives CDR1 LGHNA, CDR2 YSLEER. The CDR3 runs 14 residues. The CDR3 loop reads CASSQGTSVHEQYF. The CDR3 region has the DNA TGCGCCAGCAGCCAAGGGACTAGCGTCCACGAGCAGTACTTC.

The chain links TRBV16 to TRBJ2-7, with 8 nucleotides matching TRBD2. Germline V gene sequence: CDR1 KGHSY, CDR2 FQNENV. This CDR3 is 19 amino acids long. V dropped 5 bases and J dropped 1; count of bases not matched to a gene: 19. In DNA form, the CDR3 reads TGTGCCAGCAGCTCAGATAGGGGCGACGGGAGGGCCAATTCCTACGAGCAGTACTTC. It codes for CASSSDRGDGRANSYEQYF.

This clone has just one count. The chain couples TRBV11-2 to TRBJ2-5; 7 bases match TRBD2. Germline values: CDR1 SGHAT, CDR2 FQNNGV. V dropped 5 bases and J dropped 13; count of bases not matched to a gene: 7. The CDR3 sequence is 11 residues long. The CDR3: CASSPTGGLYF. DNA of the CDR3: TGTGCCAGCAGCCCAACGGGGGGTCTGTACTTC.

The chain carries TRBV30 and TRBJ2-7, with D tentatively TRBD2 (6 bases). The CDR3 spans 16 residues. Trimming stripped 5 bases from V and 4 bases from J, with 24 bases between. The germline gives CDR1 GTSNPN, CDR2 SVGIG (reference sequence). CDR3 loop: CAWSRSREVDNYEQYF. The CDR3 nucleotides are TGTGCCTGGTCTCGGAGCAGGGAGGTTGACAATTACGAGCAGTACTTC.

The chain recombines TRBV6-6 with TRBJ1-2, with TRBD1 as a possible D gene (5 bases). Trimming stripped 0 bases from V and 4 bases from J, with 12 bases between. Per germline, CDR1 MNHNY and CDR2 SVGAGI (reference sequence). The CDR3 is made up of 15 amino acids. CDR3 amino acids: CASSYSEPGLYGYTF. For the CDR3, the DNA is TGTGCCAGCAGTTACTCGGAGCCGGGGCTCTATGGCTACACCTTC.

This chain links TRBV27 with TRBJ1-1, with D possibly being TRBD1 (5 bases). The germline CDR1 and CDR2 sequences are MNHEY and SMNVEV (reference sequence). Trimming removed 6 bases from V and 0 bases from J, with 11 bases in between. The CDR3 has 14 residues. The CDR3 coding sequence is TGTGCCAGCAGACCCAGGGCCATGAACACTGAAGCTTTCTTT. It encodes CASRPRAMNTEAFF.

This chain joins TRBV19 and TRBJ2-1; a possible D gene is TRBD2 (5 bases). V gave up 5 bases and J gave up 1 base, with 15 bases separating them. The CDR3 is 16 residues long. The germline CDR1 and CDR2 sequences are LNHDA and SQIVND (reference sequence). The CDR3 loop is CASSAELVQSYNEQFF. CDR3 DNA: TGTGCCAGTAGTGCCGAACTAGTTCAATCCTACAATGAGCAGTTCTTC.

The chain uses TRBV4-2 and TRBJ2-3; 10 nucleotides line up with TRBD1. Trimming removed 4 bases from V and 6 bases from J; junction bases left unmatched: 7. This CDR3 has 15 residues. CDR1 and CDR2 from the germline V gene are LGHNA and YNFKEQ. The CDR3 sequence: CASSPPGTGEDTQYF. CDR3 bases: TGTGCCAGCAGCCCTCCCGGGACAGGGGAGGATACGCAGTATTTT.

This clone came up once. Other DNA sequences in the sample encode the same CDR3. V gene TRBV6-1 combines with J gene TRBJ2-7, with D hard to call. The CDR3 length is 11 residues. Germline lookup yields CDR1 MNHNS and CDR2 SASEGT. V was trimmed by 6 bases and J by 3 bases, leaving 6 bases between them. The CDR3: CASSPSYEQYF. CDR3 coding DNA: TGTGCCAGCAGCCCAAGCTACGAGCAGTACTTC.

The chain joins TRBV10-3 to TRBJ2-5, with 8 bases identical to TRBD1. The junction had 7 bases not matched to a gene; V was cut back by 2 bases and J by 5 bases. The CDR3 has 15 amino acids. Germline loops: CDR1 ENHRY, CDR2 SYGVKD. This CDR3 reads CAISEVQGAGETQYF. CDR3 nucleotides: TGTGCCATCAGTGAGGTTCAGGGGGCTGGGGAGACCCAGTACTTC.

The V call is TRBV10-1, the J call TRBJ2-5; 11 positions agree with TRBD1. V shed 10 bases, J shed 3 bases, and the junction held 10 bases outside the gene matches. The germline V gene has CDR1 WNHNN and CDR2 SYGVQD (reference sequence). CDR3 size: 15 residues. The CDR3 DNA reads TGCGCCAACGGGACAGGGGGAACCGGAAAAGAGACCCAGTACTTC. It yields the protein CANGTGGTGKETQYF.

The chain employs TRBV10-2 and TRBJ2-7, with D tentatively TRBD1 or TRBD2 (6 bases each). The germline V gene encodes CDR1 WSHSY and CDR2 SAAADI. Trimming left V 4 bases short and J 0 bases short, with 16 bases between. There are 16 residues in the CDR3. The CDR3 DNA reads TGCGCCAGCAGTGTTGGGGGGCCCGTAAGCTCCTACGAGCAGTACTTC. Translated, it gives CASSVGGPVSSYEQYF.

V usage is TRBV4-3 and J usage is TRBJ1-1, with D unclear. Trimming stripped 1 base from V and 1 base from J, with 10 bases between. Germline CDR1 LGHNA, CDR2 YSLEER. This CDR3 has 15 residues. The CDR3 protein is CASSQGWSANTEAFF. The CDR3 DNA reads as TGCGCCAGCAGCCAAGGGTGGTCAGCGAACACTGAAGCTTTCTTT.

This chain connects TRBV6-5 to TRBJ1-2; D is possibly TRBD1 (6 bases). Per germline, CDR1 MNHEY and CDR2 SVGAGI. V gave up 5 bases and J gave up 2 bases, with 12 bases separating them. The CDR3 spans 14 residues. The CDR3: CASSPTGNNYGYTF. DNA for the CDR3: TGTGCCAGCAGTCCTACAGGGAACAACTATGGCTACACCTTC.

This chain uses TRBV13 with TRBJ2-6; D remains unclear. Germline V gene data show CDR1 as PRHDT and CDR2 as FYEKMQ (reference sequence). The CDR3 consists of 17 residues. V lost 5 bases, J lost 0 bases, and 14 bases lay in between. CDR3 DNA sequence: TGTGCCAGCAGCATTGGGCCCATGGGCTCTGGGGCCAACGTCCTGACTTTC. Protein: CASSIGPMGSGANVLTF.

The chain couples TRBV5-1 to TRBJ1-2; a possible D gene is TRBD1 (5 bases). CDR3 length: 17 residues. Germline CDR1 is SGHRS and CDR2 is YFSETQ. Trimming took off 4 bases at V and 0 bases at J, with 19 bases between the two ends. The CDR3 loop is CASSPPWSGTSNYGYTF. Written as DNA, the CDR3 is TGCGCCAGCAGCCCACCGTGGTCAGGGACCTCTAACTATGGCTACACCTTC.